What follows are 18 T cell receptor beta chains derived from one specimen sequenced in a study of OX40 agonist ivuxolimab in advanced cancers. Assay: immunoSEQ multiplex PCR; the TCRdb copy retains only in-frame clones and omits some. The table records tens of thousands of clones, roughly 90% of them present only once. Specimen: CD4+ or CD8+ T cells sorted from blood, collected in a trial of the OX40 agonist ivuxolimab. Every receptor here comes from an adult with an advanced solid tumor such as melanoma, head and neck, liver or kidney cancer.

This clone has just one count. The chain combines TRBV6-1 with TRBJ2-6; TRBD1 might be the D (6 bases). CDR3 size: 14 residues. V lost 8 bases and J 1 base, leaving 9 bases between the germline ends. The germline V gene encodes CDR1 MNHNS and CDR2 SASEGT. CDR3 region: CASSRGSGANVLTF. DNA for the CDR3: TGTGCCAGCTCAAGGGGGTCTGGGGCCAACGTCCTGACTTTC.

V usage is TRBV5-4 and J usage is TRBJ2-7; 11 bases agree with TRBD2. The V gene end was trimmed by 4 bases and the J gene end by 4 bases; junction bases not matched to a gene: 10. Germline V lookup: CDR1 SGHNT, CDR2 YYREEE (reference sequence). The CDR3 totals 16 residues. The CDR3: CASSPPGIAGGYEQYF. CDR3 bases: TGTGCCAGCAGCCCCCCCGGGATAGCGGGAGGGTACGAGCAGTACTTC.

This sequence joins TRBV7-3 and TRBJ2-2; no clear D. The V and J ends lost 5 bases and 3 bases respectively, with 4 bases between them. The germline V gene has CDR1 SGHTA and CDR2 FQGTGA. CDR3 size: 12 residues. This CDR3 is CASSRYTGELFF. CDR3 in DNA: TGTGCCAGCAGCCGCTACACCGGGGAGCTGTTTTTT.

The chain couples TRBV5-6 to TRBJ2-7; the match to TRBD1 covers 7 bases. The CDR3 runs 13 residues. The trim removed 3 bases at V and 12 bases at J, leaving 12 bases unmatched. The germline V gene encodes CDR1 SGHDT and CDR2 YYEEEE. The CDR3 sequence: CASSSDREISAYF. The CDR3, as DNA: TGTGCCAGCAGCTCCGACAGGGAAATTAGCGCGTACTTC.

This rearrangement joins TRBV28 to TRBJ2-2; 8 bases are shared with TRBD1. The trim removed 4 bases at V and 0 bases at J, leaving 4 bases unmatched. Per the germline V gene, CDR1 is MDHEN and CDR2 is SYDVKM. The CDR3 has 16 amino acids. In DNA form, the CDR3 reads TGTGCCAGCAGTTCGGGACAGGCTACGAACACCGGGGAGCTGTTTTTT. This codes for CASSSGQATNTGELFF.

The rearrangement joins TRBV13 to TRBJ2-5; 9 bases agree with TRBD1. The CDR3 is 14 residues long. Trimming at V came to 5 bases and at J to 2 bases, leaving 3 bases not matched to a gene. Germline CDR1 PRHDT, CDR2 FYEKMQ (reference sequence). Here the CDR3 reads CASSRQGGQETQYF. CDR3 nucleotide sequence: TGTGCCAGCAGCAGACAGGGGGGTCAAGAGACCCAGTACTTC.

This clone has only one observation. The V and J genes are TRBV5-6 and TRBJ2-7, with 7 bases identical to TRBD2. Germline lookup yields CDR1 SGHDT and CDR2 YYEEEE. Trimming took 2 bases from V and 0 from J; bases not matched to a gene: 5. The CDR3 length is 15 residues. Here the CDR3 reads CASSLAPSGSYEQYF. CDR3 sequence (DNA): TGTGCCAGCAGCTTAGCCCCTAGCGGCTCCTACGAGCAGTACTTC.

The CDR3 bases are TGTGCCACCAGTTTGGGGGAGAGCACCGGGGAGCTGTTTTTT. Amino acid sequence: CATSLGESTGELFF. This sequence joins TRBV15 and TRBJ2-2; D possibly uses TRBD1 or TRBD2 (5 bases each). The germline V gene encodes CDR1 LNHNV and CDR2 YYDKDF (reference sequence). The ends were cut back, 6 bases at V and 4 bases at J, with 12 bases in the middle. This CDR3 region has 14 residues.

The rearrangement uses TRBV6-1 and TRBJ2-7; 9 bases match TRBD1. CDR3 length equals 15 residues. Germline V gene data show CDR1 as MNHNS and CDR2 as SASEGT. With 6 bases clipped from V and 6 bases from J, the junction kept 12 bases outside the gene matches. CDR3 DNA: TGTGCCAGCAGGCCAACAGGGGGCGCTTTGGGCGAGCAGTACTTC. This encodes CASRPTGGALGEQYF.

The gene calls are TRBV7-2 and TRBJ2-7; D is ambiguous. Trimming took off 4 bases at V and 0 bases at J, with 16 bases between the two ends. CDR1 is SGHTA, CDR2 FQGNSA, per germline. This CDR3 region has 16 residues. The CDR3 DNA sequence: TGTGCCAGCAGCTCTTCCCGGGTCCTTAGCTCCTACGAGCAGTACTTC. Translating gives CASSSSRVLSSYEQYF. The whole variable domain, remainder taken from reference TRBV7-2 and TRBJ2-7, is GAGVSQSPSNKVTEKGKDVELRCDPISGHTALYWYRQSLGQGLEFLIYFQGNSAPDKSGLPSDRFSAERTGGSVSTLTIQRTQQEDSAVYLCASSSSRVLSSYEQYFGPGTRLTVT.

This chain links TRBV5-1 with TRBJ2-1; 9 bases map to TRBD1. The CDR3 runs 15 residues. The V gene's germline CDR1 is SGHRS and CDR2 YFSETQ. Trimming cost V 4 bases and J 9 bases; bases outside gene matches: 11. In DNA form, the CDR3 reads TGCGCCAGCAGCGACGCGACCAAGACAGGGGGTGAGCAGTTCTTC. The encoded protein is CASSDATKTGGEQFF.

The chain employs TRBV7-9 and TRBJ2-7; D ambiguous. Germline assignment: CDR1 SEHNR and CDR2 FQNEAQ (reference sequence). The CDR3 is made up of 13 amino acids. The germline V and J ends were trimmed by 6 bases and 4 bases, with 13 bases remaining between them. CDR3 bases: TGTGCCAGCAGTCGCCCCCCCCAGTACGAGCAGTACTTC. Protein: CASSRPPQYEQYF.

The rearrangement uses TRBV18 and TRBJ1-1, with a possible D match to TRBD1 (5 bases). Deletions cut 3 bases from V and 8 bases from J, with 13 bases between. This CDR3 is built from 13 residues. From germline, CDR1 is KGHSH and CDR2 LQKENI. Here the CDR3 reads CASSPLGEGEAFF. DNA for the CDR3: TGTGCCAGCTCACCGCTCGGGGAGGGGGAAGCTTTCTTT. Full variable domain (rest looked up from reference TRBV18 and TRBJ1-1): NAGVMQNPRHLVRRRGQEARLRCSPMKGHSHVYWYRQLPEEGLKFMVYLQKENIIDESGMPKERFSAEFPKEGPSILRIQQVVRGDSAAYFCASSPLGEGEAFFGQGTRLTVV.

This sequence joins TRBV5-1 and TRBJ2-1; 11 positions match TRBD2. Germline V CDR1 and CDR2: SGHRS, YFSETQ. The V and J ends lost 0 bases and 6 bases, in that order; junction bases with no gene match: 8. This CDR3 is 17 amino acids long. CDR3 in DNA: TGCGCCAGCAGCTTGGGGACTAGCGGGCCGGGTGGCAATGAGCAGTTCTTC. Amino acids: CASSLGTSGPGGNEQFF.

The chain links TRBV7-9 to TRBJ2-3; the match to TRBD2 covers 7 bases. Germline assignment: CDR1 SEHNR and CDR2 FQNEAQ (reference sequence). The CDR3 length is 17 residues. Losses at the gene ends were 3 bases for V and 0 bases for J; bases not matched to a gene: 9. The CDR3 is CASSLPAGSGSTDTQYF. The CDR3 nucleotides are TGTGCCAGCAGCTTGCCCGCCGGTAGCGGGAGCACAGATACGCAGTATTTT.

CDR3 coding DNA: TGCGCCAGCAGGCAAGCTAATGGGGGTCCCACAGATACGCAGTATTTT. It specifies CASRQANGGPTDTQYF. The gene calls are TRBV5-1 and TRBJ2-3; the D gene could be TRBD1 or TRBD2 (5 bases each). CDR1 and CDR2 from the germline V gene are SGHRS and YFSETQ. The CDR3 runs 16 residues. V lost 5 bases and J lost 2, with 18 bases in between. Full variable domain (outside the CDR3, taken from reference TRBV5-1 and TRBJ2-3): KAGVTQTPRYLIKTRGQQVTLSCSPISGHRSVSWYQQTPGQGLQFLFEYFSETQRNKGNFPGRFSGRQFSNSRSEMNVSTLELGDSALYLCASRQANGGPTDTQYFGPGTRLTVL.

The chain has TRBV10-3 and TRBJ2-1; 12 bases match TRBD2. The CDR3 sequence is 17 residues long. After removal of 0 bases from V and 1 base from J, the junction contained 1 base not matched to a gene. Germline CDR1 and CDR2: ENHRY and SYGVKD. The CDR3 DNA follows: TGTGCCATCAGTGAGTCACTAGCGGGAGGATCCTACAATGAGCAGTTCTTC. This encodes CAISESLAGGSYNEQFF.

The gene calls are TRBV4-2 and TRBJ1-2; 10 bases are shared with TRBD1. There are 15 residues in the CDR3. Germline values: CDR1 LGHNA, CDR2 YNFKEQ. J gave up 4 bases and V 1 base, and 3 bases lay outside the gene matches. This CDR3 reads CASSQGGQGSYGYTF. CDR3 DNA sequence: TGTGCCAGCAGCCAAGGGGGACAGGGGAGCTATGGCTACACCTTC.